These T cell receptor beta chains were read from a single sample in a study of blood T cell repertoires in COVID-19. Method: immunoSEQ multiplex PCR; TCRdb's copy keeps in-frame clones and lacks some. The table has 200,000 or so clones, approximately 81% seen once; the top ten hold about 5.1%. Sequenced: peripheral blood. These receptors were obtained from a woman aged 60-70 years who had recovered from COVID-19. Both conserved end residues are part of each CDR3. D genes are given only for firm matches. Clone size is given for some rows only: seen once, a few or many times, or a class if the clone is expanded.

D,V,size,J,length,DNA,CDR3
NA,TRBV3-1/TRBV3-2,NA,TRBJ2-3,15,TGTGCCAGCAGCCCCCCAGGGCCTAGCACAGATACGCAGTATTTT,CASSPPGPSTDTQYF
TRBD2,TRBV7-2,NA,TRBJ2-3,14,TGTGCCAGCAGCTCGGGACTAGCGACAGATACGCAGTATTTT,CASSSGLATDTQYF
NA,TRBV11-2,NA,TRBJ2-5,11,TGTGCCAGCTCCAACCAAGAGACCCAGTACTTC,CASSNQETQYF
NA,TRBV12-3/TRBV12-4,NA,TRBJ2-7,13,TGTGCCAGCAGTGGTCTAAGCTCCTACGAGCAGTACTTC,CASSGLSSYEQYF
NA,TRBV21-1,NA,TRBJ2-3,16,TGTGCCAGCAGCAACTTACTTCACAGGGGGCCAGATACGCAGTATTTT,CASSNLLHRGPDTQYF
NA,TRBV27,NA,TRBJ1-5,14,TGTGCCAGCAGTTTAGCTGGCGGATATCAGCCCCAGCATTTT,CASSLAGGYQPQHF
TRBD2,TRBV9,NA,TRBJ2-7,14,TGTGCCAGCAGCGTAGAGGGGAGGGAGGGTGAGCAGTACTTC,CASSVEGREGEQYF
NA,TRBV12-3/TRBV12-4,NA,TRBJ1-2,13,TGTGCCAGCAGTTTATCACGGGTCTATGGCTACACCTTC,CASSLSRVYGYTF
NA,TRBV27,NA,TRBJ1-1,13,TGTGCCAGCGACAGCAGCATGAACACTGAAGCTTTCTTT,CASDSSMNTEAFF
NA,TRBV5-1,NA,TRBJ2-7,15,TGCGCCAGCAGCGTCACTATGACAGCCTCCTACGAGCAGTACTTC,CASSVTMTASYEQYF
TRBD1,TRBV5-3,NA,TRBJ2-5,15,TGTGCCAGAAGCTACCGGACAGGGAACCAAGAGACCCAGTACTTC,CARSYRTGNQETQYF
TRBD2,TRBV9,NA,TRBJ2-1,15,TGTGCCAGCAGCGTAGGGTCTAGCGGGGACAATGAGCAGTTCTTC,CASSVGSSGDNEQFF
TRBD1,TRBV10-1,few,TRBJ1-5,13,TGCGCCAGCAGTCGGGACAGAAATCAGCCCCAGCATTTT,CASSRDRNQPQHF
TRBD1,TRBV2,once,TRBJ1-2,13,TGTGCCAGCAGGCGGGACAGGGGAGAAGGCTACACCTTC,CASRRDRGEGYTF
NA,TRBV18,few,TRBJ1-4,15,TGTGCCAGCTCACCACCGTTGGGGGGAACGGAAAAACTGTTTTTT,CASSPPLGGTEKLFF
TRBD1,TRBV30,NA,TRBJ1-3,14,TGTGCCTGGAGTGTAGGGACAGTTGGAAACACCATATATTTT,CAWSVGTVGNTIYF
TRBD2,TRBV5-8,few,TRBJ2-3,16,TGTGCCAGCAGCTTGGGACTAGCGGGGGGATCAGATACGCAGTATTTT,CASSLGLAGGSDTQYF
NA,TRBV5-1,NA,TRBJ1-3,13,TGCGCCAGCAGCGAAAGGGGTGGAAACACCATATATTTT,CASSERGGNTIYF
TRBD1,TRBV5-6,NA,TRBJ2-5,15,TGTGCCAGCAGCTACGACAGGGCCCGCCAAGAGACCCAGTACTTC,CASSYDRARQETQYF
NA,TRBV10-1,NA,TRBJ1-4,17,TGCGCCAGCAGTGTAAAAAACGAAAGAGTTACTAATGAAAAACTGTTTTTT,CASSVKNERVTNEKLFF
TRBD1,TRBV5-4,once,TRBJ1-2,13,TGTGCCAGCAGCTCGACAGGGGGTAATGGCTACACCTTC,CASSSTGGNGYTF
NA,TRBV5-5,NA,TRBJ1-2,16,TGTGCCAGCAGCTTGATCCCTCGGGGGGAGAACTATGGCTACACCTTC,CASSLIPRGENYGYTF
NA,TRBV7-3,NA,TRBJ1-1,13,TGTGCCAGCAGCTTTTCAGGGAACACTGAAGCTTTCTTT,CASSFSGNTEAFF
TRBD1,TRBV29-1,once,TRBJ2-3,13,TGCAGCGTTGAAGACAGGGGGCCAGATACGCAGTATTTT,CSVEDRGPDTQYF
TRBD1,TRBV29-1,NA,TRBJ2-1,13,TGCAGCGCGACAGGGACAGGGAGATTTGAGCAGTTCTTC,CSATGTGRFEQFF
NA,TRBV7-9,NA,TRBJ1-2,12,TGTGCCAGCAGCTTACCCGTATATGGCTACACCTTC,CASSLPVYGYTF
TRBD1,TRBV19,NA,TRBJ2-2,18,TGTGCCAGTAGTATAGTTGGACAGGGGTTCGCGAACACCGGGGAGCTGTTTTTT,CASSIVGQGFANTGELFF
NA,TRBV5-1,NA,TRBJ1-2,14,TGCGCCAGCAGCTTGGACGGGATTAACTATGGCTACACCTTC,CASSLDGINYGYTF
NA,TRBV19,NA,TRBJ1-5,13,TGTGCCAGTACCGCAGGGTTAAATCAGCCCCAGCATTTT,CASTAGLNQPQHF